The 16 T cell receptor beta chains listed next were all sequenced from one sample in a study of T cell responses to AZD1222 COVID-19 vaccine. TCRdb's copy holds only in-frame clones and misses some; the assay was immunoSEQ multiplex PCR. This sample has under 130,000 clones; 90% to 95% occur once, and the top ten carry approximately 2.2%. Material: peripheral blood, obtained on day 0 of AZD1222 vaccination. The receptors derive from an adult in good health.

This chain links TRBV11-2 with TRBJ2-4; 9 bases align to TRBD2. The germline gives CDR1 SGHAT, CDR2 FQNNGV. Trimming at V came to 1 base and at J to 6 bases, leaving 7 bases not matched to a gene. The CDR3 totals 16 residues. The CDR3 loop is CASSLVAGGPGNIQYF. The CDR3 DNA reads as TGTGCCAGCAGCTTAGTGGCGGGGGGGCCGGGAAACATTCAGTACTTC.

The V and J genes are TRBV7-3 and TRBJ2-1, with 9 bases that match TRBD2. This CDR3 has 15 residues. CDR1 and CDR2 (germline): SGHTA, FQGTGA. V lost 5 bases, J lost 8 bases, and 10 bases stayed unmatched. The CDR3 loop reads CASSRLGGGADEQFF. CDR3 nucleotides: TGTGCCAGCAGCCGCCTAGGCGGGGGGGCCGATGAGCAGTTCTTC.

This clone has ten or more counts. The chain joins TRBV11-3 to TRBJ1-1; 7 bases map to TRBD1. The CDR3 extends over 15 amino acids. The germline V gene encodes CDR1 SGHNT and CDR2 YENEEA. With V trimmed by 4 bases and J by 4 bases, 9 bases remained unmatched. This chain's CDR3 is CASSCRDRVGTEAFF. The CDR3, as DNA: TGTGCCAGCAGCTGCCGAGACAGGGTAGGCACTGAAGCTTTCTTT.

This chain links TRBV10-1 with TRBJ2-1; D remains ambiguous. V lost 0 bases, J lost 8 bases, and 17 bases lay in between. This CDR3 spans 16 amino acids. The germline CDR1 and CDR2 sequences are WNHNN and SYGVQD (reference sequence). The CDR3 DNA sequence: TGCGCCAGCAGTGAGTCGGCGTCGCCCAGCCCGGATGAGCAGTTCTTC. As protein: CASSESASPSPDEQFF.

This clone was seen just once. CDR3 in DNA: TGTGCCAGTAGGTGGGGACAGGCCTTCTCTGGGGCCAACGTCCTGACTTTC. Translation: CASRWGQAFSGANVLTF. The chain is built from TRBV19 and TRBJ2-6; 8 bases map to TRBD1. The CDR3 contains 17 residues. Germline-derived CDR1 and CDR2 are LNHDA and SQIVND (reference sequence). V shed 6 bases and J 0 bases; nucleotides not matched to a gene: 7. The full variable domain, its missing parts supplied by reference TRBV19 and TRBJ2-6, is DGGITQSPKYLFRKEGQNVTLSCEQNLNHDAMYWYRQDPGQGLRLIYYSQIVNDFQKGDIAEGYSVSREKKESFPLTVTSAQKNPTAFYLCASRWGQAFSGANVLTFGAGSRLTVL.

The chain carries TRBV5-4 and TRBJ1-6, with no clear D. CDR3 length: 16 residues. Germline V gene lookup returns CDR1 SGHNT and CDR2 YYREEE (reference sequence). Trimming stripped 0 bases from V and 3 bases from J, with 10 bases between. CDR3 nucleotides: TGTGCCAGCAGCTTGGATGCGGCAGGCTATAATTCACCCCTCCACTTT. Translated, it gives CASSLDAAGYNSPLHF.

V gene TRBV6-5 combines with J gene TRBJ2-7, with D unresolved. V was pared by 0 bases and J by 2 bases, with 8 bases between. The CDR3 contains 14 residues. Germline-derived CDR1 and CDR2 are MNHEY and SVGAGI. The DNA of the CDR3 is TGTGCCAGCAGTTACTCGTGGCAGGCCTACGAGCAGTACTTC. As protein: CASSYSWQAYEQYF.

In its sample, this clone was seen a few times. V usage is TRBV5-1 and J usage is TRBJ1-1; TRBD1 agrees at 7 bases. The CDR3 length is 14 residues. Per the germline V gene, CDR1 is SGHRS and CDR2 is YFSETQ. V gave up 6 bases and J gave up 2 bases; unmatched junction bases: 7. The DNA of the CDR3 is TGCGCCAGCACTCTGGACAGGCTAAACACTGAAGCTTTCTTT. Amino acids: CASTLDRLNTEAFF. Based on the CDR3 plus reference TRBV5-1 and TRBJ1-1, the full variable domain is KAGVTQTPRYLIKTRGQQVTLSCSPISGHRSVSWYQQTPGQGLQFLFEYFSETQRNKGNFPGRFSGRQFSNSRSEMNVSTLELGDSALYLCASTLDRLNTEAFFGQGTRLTVV.

The V and J genes are TRBV7-2 and TRBJ1-1; no definite D call. The ends were cut back, 5 bases at V and 1 base at J, with 14 bases in the middle. Germline CDR1 SGHTA, CDR2 FQGNSA. The length of the CDR3 is 15 residues. The CDR3 DNA reads as TGTGCCAGCAGCCTTGAGTCTCGACAGAACACTGAAGCTTTCTTT. It codes for CASSLESRQNTEAFF.

Only one count was recorded for this clone. This chain connects TRBV27 to TRBJ2-3; the D gene could be TRBD1 or TRBD2 (5 bases each). Looked up from germline, CDR1 is MNHEY and CDR2 is SMNVEV (reference sequence). Between the trimmed V and J ends, which lost 2 bases and 1 base, there was a span of 10 bases. This CDR3 region has 15 residues. The CDR3 loop is CASSLGGPGTDTQYF. DNA of the CDR3: TGTGCCAGCAGTTTAGGGGGACCTGGCACAGATACGCAGTATTTT.

Only one count was recorded for this clone. This chain connects TRBV27 to TRBJ1-6, with D tentatively TRBD1 (6 bases). V lost 5 bases, J lost 7 bases, and 12 bases lay in between. The CDR3 has 14 residues. Germline V gene data show CDR1 as MNHEY and CDR2 as SMNVEV (reference sequence). The CDR3 DNA reads TGTGCCAGCAGTACAGGGACTTCAAATTCACCCCTCCACTTT. Translation: CASSTGTSNSPLHF.

The V and J genes are TRBV3-1 (or the pseudogene TRBV3-2) and TRBJ1-4; no firm D call. Germline V gene lookup returns CDR1 LGHDT and CDR2 YNNKEL (reference sequence). The CDR3 sequence is 16 residues long. The V end was cut by 4 bases, the J end by 0 bases, with 12 bases between. CDR3 region: CASSRRLGATNEKLFF. The CDR3 DNA reads TGTGCCAGCAGCCGAAGATTAGGAGCAACTAATGAAAAACTGTTTTTT.

J is TRBJ2-7 and V is TRBV9; TRBD1 or TRBD2 may be the D gene (5 bases each). Looked up from germline, CDR1 is SGDLS and CDR2 is YYNGEE. The CDR3 has 14 amino acids. V was cut by 4 bases and J by 5 bases, with 16 bases left in between. CDR3 nucleotide sequence: TGTGCCAGCAGCACCCGTTTTGAGGGGCACGAGCAGTACTTC. It encodes CASSTRFEGHEQYF.

The V call is TRBV5-1, the J call TRBJ2-5; 10 nucleotides agree with TRBD1. The V and J ends lost 2 bases and 4 bases, in that order; junction bases with no gene match: 5. CDR3 length: 15 amino acids. CDR1 and CDR2 (germline): SGHRS, YFSETQ. CDR3: CASSLSGTGVETQYF. The CDR3 DNA reads as TGCGCCAGCAGCTTATCCGGGACAGGGGTAGAGACCCAGTACTTC. The full variable domain, with the rest looked up from reference TRBV5-1 and TRBJ2-5, is KAGVTQTPRYLIKTRGQQVTLSCSPISGHRSVSWYQQTPGQGLQFLFEYFSETQRNKGNFPGRFSGRQFSNSRSEMNVSTLELGDSALYLCASSLSGTGVETQYFGPGTRLLVL.

The rearrangement uses TRBV7-2 and TRBJ2-2; TRBD2 agrees at 11 bases. The germline CDR1 and CDR2 sequences are SGHTA and FQGNSA. CDR3 size: 16 residues. V dropped 6 bases and J dropped 4; count of bases not matched to a gene: 7. The CDR3 protein is CASRLPGLAVTGELFF. In DNA form, the CDR3 reads TGTGCCAGCAGGTTACCGGGACTAGCGGTCACCGGGGAGCTGTTTTTT.

This CDR3 reads CASSISVDRINSPLHF. As DNA, the CDR3 is TGTGCCAGTAGTATTTCCGTAGACAGGATTAATTCACCCCTCCACTTT. This sequence joins TRBV19 and TRBJ1-6; possibly TRBD1 for D (6 bases). Between the trimmed V and J ends, which lost 3 bases and 6 bases, there was a span of 15 bases. The CDR3 contains 16 residues. Germline V gives CDR1 LNHDA, CDR2 SQIVND (reference sequence).